The rows below give T cell receptor beta chains drawn from one sample of a study of blood T cells in healthy people across ages. TCRdb re-derived calls from the 5' RACE reads in MiXCR, one entry per CDR3 protein. The repertoire includes 650,000 to 700,000 distinct CDR3 sequences, roughly 30% of them detected once, and just over 15% sits in the top ten. Sample: blood. The receptors come from a woman older than 75 in good health. Both conserved end residues are part of each CDR3. A D gene is named only where the DNA matches it firmly. Not every row has a clone size; where given, it reads once, few, many or a size class.

.	TRBV6-6	few	TRBJ1-1	CASSPRAPNTEAFF	TGTGCCAGCAGTCCAAGAGCACCGAACACTGAAGCTTTCTTT
TRBD1	TRBV2	many	TRBJ1-4	CASWTGGEKLFF	TGTGCCAGCTGGACAGGGGGAGAAAAACTGTTTTTT
.	TRBV15	many	TRBJ1-1	CATSRDGVEAFF	TGTGCCACCAGCAGAGATGGGGTTGAAGCTTTCTTT
TRBD2	TRBV28	many	TRBJ2-1	CASSSLAGGAYNEQFF	TGTGCCAGCAGTTCCTTAGCGGGGGGCGCCTACAATGAGCAGTTCTTC
.	TRBV5-8	few	TRBJ1-1	CASSLRREAFF	TGTGCCAGCAGCTTGCGGCGTGAAGCTTTCTTT
TRBD1	TRBV4-1	many	TRBJ2-7	CASSPAPSRTGTYEQYF	TGCGCCAGCAGCCCAGCGCCCAGTAGGACAGGGACCTACGAGCAGTACTTC
TRBD1	TRBV28	.	TRBJ2-2	CASSYWTGNTGELFF	TGTGCCAGCAGTTACTGGACAGGAAACACCGGTGAGCTGTTTTTT
TRBD1	TRBV9	.	TRBJ1-1	CASSGGQSEAFF	TGTGCCAGCAGCGGGGGACAGTCTGAAGCTTTCTTT
.	TRBV6-1	.	TRBJ1-1	CASRGITLNTGAFF	TGTGCCAGCAGGGGGATCACATTGAACACTGGAGCTTTCTTT
.	TRBV7-2	many	TRBJ1-5	CASSLIGDQPQHF	TGTGCCAGCAGCTTAATTGGGGATCAGCCCCAGCATTTT
.	TRBV5-6	many	TRBJ1-6	CASSLELSPLHF	TGTGCCAGCAGCTTGGAACTTTCACCCCTCCACTTT
.	TRBV29-1	.	TRBJ2-1	CSVPRWEVSSYNEQFF	TGCAGCGTTCCCCGGTGGGAGGTAAGCTCCTACAATGAGCAGTTCTTC
TRBD1	TRBV10-1	.	TRBJ2-1	CASSESAGQGTDNEQFF	TGCGCCAGCAGTGAGTCGGCGGGACAGGGGACCGACAATGAGCAGTTCTTC
.	TRBV24-1	.	TRBJ2-1	CATSVPGPLGGGEQFF	TGTGCCACCAGTGTACCGGGACCCCTTGGGGGCGGTGAGCAGTTCTTC
TRBD2	TRBV20-1	many	TRBJ2-1	CSARAPAGGQSEQFF	TGCAGTGCTAGAGCCCCCGCGGGGGGGCAGAGTGAGCAGTTCTTC
.	TRBV29-1	.	TRBJ2-5	CSVEEGYQETQYF	TGCAGCGTGGAGGAGGGTTACCAAGAGACCCAGTACTTC
.	TRBV7-9	.	TRBJ2-7	CASSLRTPFVDEQYF	TGTGCCAGCAGCTTAAGGACTCCCTTCGTCGATGAGCAGTACTTC
.	TRBV7-2	.	TRBJ1-2	CASRAPTGDFLGRANYGYTF	TGTGCCAGCAGGGCCCCCACCGGGGATTTTTTAGGGAGGGCTAACTATGGCTACACCTTC
.	TRBV10-3	.	TRBJ2-3	CATRSSVGATDTQYF	TGTGCCACCAGGAGTAGCGTGGGGGCAACAGATACGCAGTATTTT
.	TRBV5-1	.	TRBJ2-1	CASSAGAGDANEQFF	TGCGCCAGCAGCGCCGGGGCCGGGGACGCCAATGAGCAGTTCTTC
.	TRBV20-1	many	TRBJ2-1	CSASSPNYNEQFF	TGCAGTGCTAGTTCGCCAAACTACAATGAGCAGTTCTTC
.	TRBV6-6	many	TRBJ1-2	CASSKNGQPVSTYTF	TGTGCCAGCAGTAAAAATGGACAGCCCGTATCGACCTACACCTTC
TRBD1	TRBV20-1	many	TRBJ2-5	CSGDSQETQYF	TGCAGTGGGGACAGCCAAGAGACCCAGTACTTC
.	TRBV5-5	many	TRBJ2-5	CASSLADGRQETQYF	TGTGCCAGCAGCCTTGCGGACGGCAGACAAGAGACCCAGTACTTC
TRBD2	TRBV15	many	TRBJ2-7	CATRKSGGLSYEQYF	TGTGCCACCAGGAAGAGCGGGGGGCTCTCCTACGAGCAGTACTTC
.	TRBV7-7	many	TRBJ2-7	CASSPNTGTSEQYF	TGTGCCAGCAGCCCGAATACGGGGACCAGCGAGCAGTACTTC
.	TRBV18	few	TRBJ2-3	CASSMASPPDTQYF	TGTGCCAGCTCAATGGCTAGCCCGCCAGATACGCAGTATTTT
.	TRBV12-3/TRBV12-4	few	TRBJ1-6	CASSLEWMGSPLHF	TGTGCCAGCAGTTTAGAGTGGATGGGGTCACCCCTCCACTTT
TRBD2	TRBV7-2	many	TRBJ2-1	CASSPVSGGGAYEQFF	TGTGCCAGCAGCCCAGTCTCAGGCGGGGGGGCTTATGAGCAGTTCTTC
.	TRBV2	few	TRBJ1-4	CASSGGGGEKLFF	TGTGCCAGCAGTGGAGGAGGCGGTGAAAAACTGTTTTTT
.	TRBV7-8	few	TRBJ1-5	CASSFRVGDNQPQHF	TGTGCCAGCAGCTTTAGGGTGGGTGATAATCAGCCCCAGCATTTT
.	TRBV6-2/TRBV6-3	many	TRBJ2-4	CASSKSAGENIQYF	TGTGCCAGCAGTAAGTCGGCAGGGGAGAACATTCAGTACTTC
.	TRBV5-1	many	TRBJ2-1	CASSLARVGEQFF	TGCGCCAGCAGCTTGGCCAGGGTTGGTGAGCAGTTCTTC
.	TRBV5-6	.	TRBJ1-1	CASTRRGTGWNTEAFF	TGTGCCAGCACTCGGAGAGGAACAGGTTGGAACACTGAAGCTTTCTTT
.	TRBV7-4	.	TRBJ2-3	CASSSCSGSGPSTDTQYF	TGTGCCAGCAGCAGCTGTTCCGGGTCGGGCCCTAGCACAGATACGCAGTATTTT
TRBD1	TRBV14	many	TRBJ2-7	CASSQDWGTDYEQYF	TGTGCCAGCAGCCAAGATTGGGGGACAGACTACGAGCAGTACTTC
.	TRBV10-3	.	TRBJ1-3	CAISADLQNSGNTIYF	TGTGCCATCAGTGCGGACCTTCAGAACTCTGGAAACACCATATATTTT
.	TRBV7-2	many	TRBJ2-5	CASSLGGGGETQYF	TGTGCCAGCAGCTTAGGAGGGGGAGGAGAGACCCAGTACTTC
.	TRBV20-1	.	TRBJ1-1	CSARGIGVREAFF	TGCAGTGCTAGAGGGATTGGGGTAAGGGAAGCTTTCTTT
.	TRBV7-3	.	TRBJ1-1	CASSGRKNTEAFF	TGTGCCAGCAGCGGGCGGAAGAACACTGAAGCTTTCTTT
.	TRBV20-1	.	TRBJ1-2	CSASIKGNYGCTF	TGCAGTGCTAGTATTAAAGGAAACTATGGCTGCACCTTC
.	TRBV7-9	many	TRBJ1-2	CASGVLARANYGYTF	TGTGCCAGCGGCGTTCTAGCCCGAGCTAACTATGGCTACACCTTC